A selection of T cell receptor beta chains follows, all from one sample in a study of blood T cell repertoires in COVID-19. Some clones are missing from TCRdb's copy, which holds only in-frame ones; the method was immunoSEQ multiplex PCR. The sample lists about 210,000 clones; about 90% were seen once. Material: peripheral blood. The source is a young man with acute or convalescent COVID-19. Both conserved end residues are trimmed from each CDR3. Each record gives: J gene, V gene, D gene, CDR3 protein. The D gene is left open where the match is weak.

>TRBJ2-5|TRBV5-4|-
ASSLGGAGRETQY
>TRBJ2-2|TRBV7-6|-
ASQGLGARAGELF
>TRBJ1-1|TRBV28|-
ASSTRGFEAF
>TRBJ2-3|TRBV3-1/TRBV3-2|TRBD2
ASSQGRLGGRAGDTQY
>TRBJ1-3|TRBV19|TRBD1
ASSEGAGGNTIY
>TRBJ1-4|TRBV7-6|-
ASSLRSGTTNEKLF
>TRBJ2-1|TRBV28|TRBD2
ASSPRGTPGTGGYNEQF
>TRBJ2-2|TRBV30|TRBD2
AWISGGLNTGELF
>TRBJ2-2|TRBV7-3|TRBD2
ASSLYRLAGPNTGELF
>TRBJ1-1|TRBV10-2|-
ASNARWDTEAF
>TRBJ1-5|TRBV4-1|-
ASSQVTGQPQH
>TRBJ2-5|TRBV2|TRBD1
ASVRGQGGRKETQY
>TRBJ2-7|TRBV6-5|TRBD1
ASSMGQVYEQY
>TRBJ2-7|TRBV7-9|TRBD1
ASSTQDREAQY
>TRBJ2-7|TRBV27|TRBD2
ASSIQGTSGSTTSSYEQY
>TRBJ1-1|TRBV24-1|-
ATSQGRTEAF
>TRBJ1-5|TRBV2|-
ASSVAREGGPQH
>TRBJ1-5|TRBV6-2/TRBV6-3|-
ASSYPRGTGFQPQH
>TRBJ2-7|TRBV28|TRBD1
ASNIRQGSKEQY
>TRBJ2-1|TRBV7-6|TRBD2
ASSLVGTSGVNEQF
>TRBJ1-2|TRBV15|-
ATSRDRGWKRLNGYT
>TRBJ1-1|TRBV3-1/TRBV3-2|-
ASSRTGAEAF
>TRBJ2-5|TRBV27|TRBD1
ASSVTGTEETQY
>TRBJ1-4|TRBV27|-
ASSLWGSNEKLF
>TRBJ2-1|TRBV6-5|TRBD1
ASRAGGHWNEQF
>TRBJ2-3|TRBV7-2|-
ASSLQGLPGADTQY
>TRBJ1-2|TRBV4-1|-
ASSQDRLPQSIYGYT
>TRBJ2-1|TRBV11-3|TRBD2
ASLFPRLAGGSSYNEQF
>TRBJ2-1|TRBV30|-
AWTAYNEQF
>TRBJ2-1|TRBV5-1|-
ASSLLWSSAGEQF
>TRBJ1-1|TRBV28|-
ASIDRRDTEAF
>TRBJ1-1|TRBV15|-
ATSRDVGRAVRLNTEAF
>TRBJ2-3|TRBV7-9|-
ASSSSTDTQY
>TRBJ2-2|TRBV19|TRBD2
ASSRGLAGVNTGELF
>TRBJ2-5|TRBV7-8|-
ASSLAVGRAGETQY
>TRBJ1-1|TRBV2|-
ASSLGENTEAF
>TRBJ2-5|TRBV5-1|-
ASSSQETQY
>TRBJ1-1|TRBV4-1|-
ASSQDSVVMNTEAF
>TRBJ2-7|TRBV3-1/TRBV3-2|TRBD2
ASSSLAGVYEQY
>TRBJ2-5|TRBV7-2|-
ASSFRIQETQY
>TRBJ2-7|TRBV7-9|-
ASSFREDEQY
>TRBJ2-7|TRBV27|TRBD2
ASRQATSGSSYEQY
>TRBJ1-1|TRBV2|-
ARALLNTEAF
>TRBJ2-5|TRBV18|TRBD1
ASSPPGDRGETQY
>TRBJ2-7|TRBV7-9|-
ASSLVGSSRGY
>TRBJ1-1|TRBV10-2|TRBD1
ASRETGVNTEAF
>TRBJ2-7|TRBV7-2|TRBD2
ASTGGGRAYEQY
>TRBJ1-5|TRBV5-6|-
ASSLNNNQPQH
>TRBJ1-1|TRBV27|TRBD1
ASRTGATEAF
>TRBJ2-3|TRBV6-4|-
ASSDSWGADTQY